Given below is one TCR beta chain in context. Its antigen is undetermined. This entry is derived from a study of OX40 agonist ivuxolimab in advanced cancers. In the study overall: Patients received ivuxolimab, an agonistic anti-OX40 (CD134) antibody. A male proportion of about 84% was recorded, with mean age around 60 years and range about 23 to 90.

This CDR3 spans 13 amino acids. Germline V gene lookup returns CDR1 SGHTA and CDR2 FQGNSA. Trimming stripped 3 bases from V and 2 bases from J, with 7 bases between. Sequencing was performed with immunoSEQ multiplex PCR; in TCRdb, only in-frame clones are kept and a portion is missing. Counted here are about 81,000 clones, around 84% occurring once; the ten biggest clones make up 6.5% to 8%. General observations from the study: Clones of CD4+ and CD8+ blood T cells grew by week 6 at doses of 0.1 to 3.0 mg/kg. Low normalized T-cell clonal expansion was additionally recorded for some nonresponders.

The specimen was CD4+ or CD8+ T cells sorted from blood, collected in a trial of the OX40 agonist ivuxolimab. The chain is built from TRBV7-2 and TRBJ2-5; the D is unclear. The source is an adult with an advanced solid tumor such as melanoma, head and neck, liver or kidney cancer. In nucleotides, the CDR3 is TGTGCCAGCAGCTTGGGGATACAAGAGACCCAGTACTTC. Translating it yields CASSLGIQETQYF.